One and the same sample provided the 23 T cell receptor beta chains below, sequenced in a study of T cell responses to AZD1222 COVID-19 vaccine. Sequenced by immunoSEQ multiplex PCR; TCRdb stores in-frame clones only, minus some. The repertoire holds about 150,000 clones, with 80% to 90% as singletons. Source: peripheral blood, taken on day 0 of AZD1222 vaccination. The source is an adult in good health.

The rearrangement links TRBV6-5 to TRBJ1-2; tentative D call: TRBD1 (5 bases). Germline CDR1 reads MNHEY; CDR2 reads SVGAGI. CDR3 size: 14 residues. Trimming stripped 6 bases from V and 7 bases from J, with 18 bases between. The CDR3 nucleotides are TGTGCCAGCAGCTCCGGGACCCAGAGGAGTGGCTACACCTTC. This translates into CASSSGTQRSGYTF.

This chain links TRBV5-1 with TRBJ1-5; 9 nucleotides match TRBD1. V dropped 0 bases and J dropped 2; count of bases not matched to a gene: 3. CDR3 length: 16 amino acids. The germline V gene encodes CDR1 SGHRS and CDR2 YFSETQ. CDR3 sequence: CASSLGDRVGNQPQHF. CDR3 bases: TGCGCCAGCAGCTTGGGGGACAGGGTGGGCAATCAGCCCCAGCATTTT.

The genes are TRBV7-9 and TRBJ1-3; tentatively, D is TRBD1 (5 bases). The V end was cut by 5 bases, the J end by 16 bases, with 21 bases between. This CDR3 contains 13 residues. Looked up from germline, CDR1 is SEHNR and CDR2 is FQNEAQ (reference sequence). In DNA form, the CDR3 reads TGTGCCAGCAGCCGCCGAGGCCGGGACTTCATTTATTTT. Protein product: CASSRRGRDFIYF. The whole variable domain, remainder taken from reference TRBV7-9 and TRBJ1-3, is DTGVSQNPRHKITKRGQNVTFRCDPISEHNRLYWYRQTLGQGPEFLTYFQNEAQLEKSRLLSDRFSAERPKGSFSTLEIQRTEQGDSAMYLCASSRRGRDFIYFGEGSWLTVV.

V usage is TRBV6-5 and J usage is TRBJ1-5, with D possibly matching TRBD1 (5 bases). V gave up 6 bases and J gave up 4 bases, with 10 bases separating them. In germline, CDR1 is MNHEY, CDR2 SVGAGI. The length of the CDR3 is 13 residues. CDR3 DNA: TGTGCCAGCAGCCTGGGACCAAATCAGCCCCAGCATTTT. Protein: CASSLGPNQPQHF.

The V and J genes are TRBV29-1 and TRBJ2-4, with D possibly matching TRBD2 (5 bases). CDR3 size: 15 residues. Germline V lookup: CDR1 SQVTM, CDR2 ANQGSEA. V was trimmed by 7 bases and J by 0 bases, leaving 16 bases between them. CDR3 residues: CSGRVPGLAKNIQYF. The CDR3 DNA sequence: TGCAGCGGGCGCGTTCCGGGGTTAGCCAAAAACATTCAGTACTTC. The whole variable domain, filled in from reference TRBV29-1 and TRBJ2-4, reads SAVISQKPSRDICQRGTSLTIQCQVDSQVTMMFWYRQQPGQSLTLIATANQGSEATYESGFVIDKFPISRPNLTFSTLTVSNMSPEDSSIYLCSGRVPGLAKNIQYFGAGTRLSVL.

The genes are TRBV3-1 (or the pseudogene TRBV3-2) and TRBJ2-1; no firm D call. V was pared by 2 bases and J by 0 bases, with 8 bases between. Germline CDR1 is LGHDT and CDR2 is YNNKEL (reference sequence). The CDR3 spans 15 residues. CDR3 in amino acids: CASSQTVNSYNEQFF. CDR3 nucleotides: TGTGCCAGCAGCCAAACAGTGAACTCCTACAATGAGCAGTTCTTC.

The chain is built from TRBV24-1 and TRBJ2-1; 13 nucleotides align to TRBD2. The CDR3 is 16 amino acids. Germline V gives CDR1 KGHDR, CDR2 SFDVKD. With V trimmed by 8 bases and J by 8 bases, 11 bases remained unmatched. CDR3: CATTTSGRGTNDEQFF. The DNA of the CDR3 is TGTGCCACCACAACTAGCGGGAGGGGGACAAATGATGAGCAGTTCTTC.

In nucleotides, the CDR3 is TGTGCCAGCAGTTTAAGAGCTAACTATGGCTACACCTTC. Translated: CASSLRANYGYTF. The V and J genes are TRBV28 and TRBJ1-2; the D is unclear. The germline CDR1 and CDR2 sequences are MDHEN and SYDVKM. Trimming took off 2 bases at V and 0 bases at J, with 4 bases between the two ends. The CDR3 is 13 amino acids.

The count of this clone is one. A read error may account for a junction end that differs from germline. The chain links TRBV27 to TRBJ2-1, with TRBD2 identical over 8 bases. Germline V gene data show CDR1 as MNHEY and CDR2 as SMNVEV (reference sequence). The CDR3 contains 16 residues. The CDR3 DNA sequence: TGTGCCAGCAGTCTATCCGGGACTAGCTCCTACAATGAGCAGTTCTTC. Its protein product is CASSLSGTSSYNEQFF.

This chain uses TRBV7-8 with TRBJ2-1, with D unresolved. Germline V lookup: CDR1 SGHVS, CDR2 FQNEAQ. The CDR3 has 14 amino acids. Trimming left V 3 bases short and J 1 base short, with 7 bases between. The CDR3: CASSFPGSYNEQFF. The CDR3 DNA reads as TGTGCCAGCAGCTTCCCCGGATCCTACAATGAGCAGTTCTTC.

CDR3 nucleotides: TGTGCCAGCAGCTTAGGCGGGAGGGCTAACAATGAGCAGTTCTTC. Its translation: CASSLGGRANNEQFF. The chain carries TRBV7-9 and TRBJ2-1; 9 nucleotides agree with TRBD2. The CDR3 covers 15 residues. Germline V CDR1 and CDR2: SEHNR, FQNEAQ (reference sequence). J gave up 5 bases and V 1 base, and 3 bases lay outside the gene matches.

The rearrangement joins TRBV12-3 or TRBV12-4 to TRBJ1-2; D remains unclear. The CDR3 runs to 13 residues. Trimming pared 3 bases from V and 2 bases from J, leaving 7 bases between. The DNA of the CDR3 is TGTGCCAGCAGTTTTAGGCAGAACTATGGCTACACCTTC. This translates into CASSFRQNYGYTF.

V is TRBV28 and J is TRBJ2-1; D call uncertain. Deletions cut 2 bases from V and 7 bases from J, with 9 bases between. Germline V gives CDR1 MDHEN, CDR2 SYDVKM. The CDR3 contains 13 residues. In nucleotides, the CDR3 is TGTGCCAGCAGTTTAACCGCCGGAAATGAGCAGTTCTTC. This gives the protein CASSLTAGNEQFF.

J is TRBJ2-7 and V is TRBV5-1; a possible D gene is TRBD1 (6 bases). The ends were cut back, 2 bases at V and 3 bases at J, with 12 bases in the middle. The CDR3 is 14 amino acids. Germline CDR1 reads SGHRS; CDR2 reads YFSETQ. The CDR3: CASSLMTGSYEQYF. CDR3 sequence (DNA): TGCGCCAGCAGCTTAATGACAGGCAGCTACGAGCAGTACTTC.

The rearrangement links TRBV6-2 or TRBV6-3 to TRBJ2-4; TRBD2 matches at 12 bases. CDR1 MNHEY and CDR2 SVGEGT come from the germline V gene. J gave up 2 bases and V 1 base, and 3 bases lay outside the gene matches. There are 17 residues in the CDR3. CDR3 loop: CASSYLTSGSPKNIQYF. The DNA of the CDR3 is TGTGCCAGCAGTTACTTGACTAGCGGGAGCCCCAAAAACATTCAGTACTTC.

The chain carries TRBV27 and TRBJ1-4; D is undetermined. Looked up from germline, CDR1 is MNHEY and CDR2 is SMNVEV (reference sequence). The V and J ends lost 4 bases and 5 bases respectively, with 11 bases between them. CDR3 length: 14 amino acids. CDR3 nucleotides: TGTGCCAGCAGTTCGGGCTTCCGGAATGAAAAACTGTTTTTT. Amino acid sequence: CASSSGFRNEKLFF.

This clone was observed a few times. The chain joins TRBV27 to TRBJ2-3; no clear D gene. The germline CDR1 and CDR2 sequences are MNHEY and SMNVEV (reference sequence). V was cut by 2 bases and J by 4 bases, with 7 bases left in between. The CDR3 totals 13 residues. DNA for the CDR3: TGTGCCAGCAGTTTAAGAGTGGCAGATACGCAGTATTTT. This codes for CASSLRVADTQYF.

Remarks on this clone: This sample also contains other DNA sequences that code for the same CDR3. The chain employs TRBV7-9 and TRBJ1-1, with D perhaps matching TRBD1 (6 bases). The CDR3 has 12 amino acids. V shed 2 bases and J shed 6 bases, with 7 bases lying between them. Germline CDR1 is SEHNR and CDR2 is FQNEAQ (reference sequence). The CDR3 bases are TGTGCCAGCAGCTTAAGGGGGGCTGAAGCTTTCTTT. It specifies CASSLRGAEAFF.

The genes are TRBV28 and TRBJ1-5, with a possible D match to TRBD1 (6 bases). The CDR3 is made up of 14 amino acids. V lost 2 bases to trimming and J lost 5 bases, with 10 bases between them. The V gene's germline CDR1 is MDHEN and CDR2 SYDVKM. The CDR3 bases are TGTGCCAGCAGTTTACGACAGGCCTATCAGCCCCAGCATTTT. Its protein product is CASSLRQAYQPQHF. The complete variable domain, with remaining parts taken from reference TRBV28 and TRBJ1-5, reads DVKVTQSSRYLVKRTGEKVFLECVQDMDHENMFWYRQDPGLGLRLIYFSYDVKMKEKGDIPEGYSVSREKKERFSLILESASTNQTSMYLCASSLRQAYQPQHFGDGTRLSIL.

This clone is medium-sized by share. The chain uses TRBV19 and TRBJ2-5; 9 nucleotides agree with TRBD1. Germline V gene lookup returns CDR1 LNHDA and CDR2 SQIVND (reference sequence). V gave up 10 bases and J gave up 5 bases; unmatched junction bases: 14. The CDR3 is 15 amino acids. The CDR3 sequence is CATKSAGTGYETQYF. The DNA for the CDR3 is TGTGCCACCAAATCCGCCGGGACAGGGTATGAGACCCAGTACTTC. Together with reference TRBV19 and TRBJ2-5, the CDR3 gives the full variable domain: DGGITQSPKYLFRKEGQNVTLSCEQNLNHDAMYWYRQDPGQGLRLIYYSQIVNDFQKGDIAEGYSVSREKKESFPLTVTSAQKNPTAFYLCATKSAGTGYETQYFGPGTRLLVL.

CDR3: CASSQAQGAPIYSNQPQHF. The CDR3 bases are TGTGCCAGCAGCCAAGCTCAGGGAGCCCCCATATATAGCAATCAGCCCCAGCATTTT. The chain recombines TRBV3-1 (or the pseudogene TRBV3-2) with TRBJ1-5; tentatively, D is TRBD1 (5 bases). The CDR3 has 19 amino acids. Germline V gives CDR1 LGHDT, CDR2 YNNKEL (reference sequence). V was pared by 1 base and J by 0 bases, with 19 bases between.

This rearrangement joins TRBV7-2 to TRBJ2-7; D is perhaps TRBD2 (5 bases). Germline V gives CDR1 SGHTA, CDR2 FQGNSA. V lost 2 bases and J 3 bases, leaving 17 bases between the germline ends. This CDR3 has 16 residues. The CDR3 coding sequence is TGTGCCAGCAGCTTATTGAGTTCCAGGACTTACTACGAGCAGTACTTC. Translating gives CASSLLSSRTYYEQYF. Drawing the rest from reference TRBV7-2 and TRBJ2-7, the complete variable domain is GAGVSQSPSNKVTEKGKDVELRCDPISGHTALYWYRQSLGQGLEFLIYFQGNSAPDKSGLPSDRFSAERTGGSVSTLTIQRTQQEDSAVYLCASSLLSSRTYYEQYFGPGTRLTVT.

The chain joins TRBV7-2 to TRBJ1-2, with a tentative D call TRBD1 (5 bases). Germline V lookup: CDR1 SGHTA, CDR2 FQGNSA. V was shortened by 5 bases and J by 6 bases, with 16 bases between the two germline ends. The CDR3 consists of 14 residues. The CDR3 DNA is TGTGCCAGCAGCCCCAAGGGAGGGACCCATGGCTACACCTTC. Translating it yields CASSPKGGTHGYTF.